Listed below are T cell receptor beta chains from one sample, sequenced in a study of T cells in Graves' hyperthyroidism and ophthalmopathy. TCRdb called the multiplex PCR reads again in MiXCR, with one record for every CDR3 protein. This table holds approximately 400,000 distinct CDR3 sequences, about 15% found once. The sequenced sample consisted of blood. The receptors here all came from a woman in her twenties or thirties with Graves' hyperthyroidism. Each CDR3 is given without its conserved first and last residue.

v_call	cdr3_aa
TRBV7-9	ASSFGGIGELF
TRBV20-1	SARDGDSDNEQF
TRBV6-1	ATTVTSGADTQY
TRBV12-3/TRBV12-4	AGSLRAGTKNIQY
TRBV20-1	SADRTTGSISFYNEQF
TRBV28	ASSPTGSPSYEQY
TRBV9	ASSVEYRVQETQY
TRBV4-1	ASSQELAGSYEQY
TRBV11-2	ASSELSRETQY
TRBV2	ASSEYRGSSPLH
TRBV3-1	ASRHKGDYTGELF
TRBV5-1	ASSLVGSSGEKLF
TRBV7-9	ASSLSTGNYGYT
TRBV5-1	ASSLALTQQF
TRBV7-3	ASSLIVVSGGFDEQY
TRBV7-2	ASSLRRATDTQY